These 26 T cell receptor beta chains originate from one sample sequenced in a study of T cells in Graves' hyperthyroidism and ophthalmopathy. Researchers amplified the TCR beta CDR3 regions from RNA transcripts. The TCR CDR3 first-round RT-PCR relied on the HTBI primer set. TCRdb reanalysed the multiplex PCR reads using MiXCR and keeps one entry per CDR3 protein. The sample comprises more than 500,000 distinct CDR3 sequences, roughly a sixth of which are singletons, and about 29% rests with the top ten. Specimen: blood. Source of these receptors: a woman in her 30s with Graves' ophthalmopathy.

This chain joins TRBV27 and TRBJ2-1; no reliable D call. This CDR3 is 12 amino acids long. V lost 3 bases to trimming and J lost 8 bases, with 8 bases between them. The germline V gene has CDR1 MNHEY and CDR2 SMNVEV (reference sequence). CDR3 sequence: CASSFQSHEQFF. CDR3 sequence (DNA): TGTGCCAGCAGTTTCCAATCACATGAGCAGTTCTTC.

This clonotype has a handful of counts. This rearrangement joins TRBV19 to TRBJ2-3, with 9 bases fitting TRBD1. The CDR3 runs 14 residues. Trimming took 9 bases from V and 6 from J; bases not matched to a gene: 10. Germline lookup yields CDR1 LNHDA and CDR2 SQIVND (reference sequence). For the CDR3, the DNA is TGTGCCAGCACTCGCGGGACAGGGATGGATACGCAGTATTTT. This codes for CASTRGTGMDTQYF.

This clonotype has ten or more counts. The chain joins TRBV30 to TRBJ2-1; 11 bases fit TRBD2. The V gene end was trimmed by 0 bases and the J gene end by 8 bases; junction bases not matched to a gene: 9. CDR1 and CDR2 (germline): GTSNPN, SVGIG (reference sequence). The CDR3 sequence is 16 residues long. The CDR3 loop reads CAWSVAGTSGPDEQFF. In DNA, the CDR3 is TGTGCCTGGAGTGTGGCCGGGACTAGCGGCCCTGATGAGCAGTTCTTC.

The chain combines TRBV29-1 with TRBJ2-7, with 8 bases fitting TRBD1. V gave up 4 bases and J gave up 3 bases; unmatched junction bases: 5. Germline CDR1 and CDR2: SQVTM and ANQGSEA. CDR3 length equals 13 residues. CDR3: CSVAWTGHYEQYF. CDR3 DNA: TGCAGCGTTGCGTGGACAGGGCACTACGAGCAGTACTTC.

This clonotype was detected ten times or more. The chain joins TRBV7-2 to TRBJ2-1; 15 bases align to TRBD2. Germline-derived CDR1 and CDR2 are SGHTA and FQGNSA. This CDR3 contains 17 residues. J gave up 7 bases and V 1 base, and 5 bases lay outside the gene matches. CDR3 protein: CASSLGGLAGGLNEQFF. CDR3 DNA: TGTGCCAGCAGCTTAGGAGGACTAGCGGGAGGGTTGAATGAGCAGTTCTTC.

This clonotype was seen many times. The genes are TRBV3-1 and TRBJ2-1; tentatively, D is TRBD2 (6 bases). V was clipped by 4 bases and J by 5 bases, with 6 bases between them. CDR3 length: 12 amino acids. Germline V lookup: CDR1 LGHDT, CDR2 YNNKEL (reference sequence). The CDR3 protein is CASSPGDNEQFF. For the CDR3, the DNA is TGTGCCAGCAGCCCGGGGGACAATGAGCAGTTCTTC.

This clonotype was seen just once. The CDR3 DNA sequence: TGTGCCAGCAGGACTAGCGTTCACTCCTACAATGAGCAGTTCTTC. This codes for CASRTSVHSYNEQFF. The J gene is TRBJ2-1, the V gene TRBV7-3; 8 nucleotides match TRBD2. Germline V gene sequence: CDR1 SGHTA, CDR2 FQGTGA. This CDR3 is built from 15 residues. J lost 0 bases, V lost 6 bases, and 4 bases had no gene match.

The sample holds a few counts of this clonotype. The rearrangement links TRBV6-2 or TRBV6-3 to TRBJ2-7; 10 nucleotides match TRBD2. CDR3 length: 16 residues. V shed 0 bases, J shed 7 bases, and the junction held 9 bases outside the gene matches. Germline V CDR1 and CDR2: MNHEY, SVGEGT. The CDR3 DNA reads as TGTGCCAGCAGTTACTCCCCTCGAGCGGGAGGGCTGGAGCAGTACTTC. This gives the protein CASSYSPRAGGLEQYF.

Many counts were recorded for this clonotype. V gene TRBV7-2 combines with J gene TRBJ2-5, with a possible D match to TRBD1 (6 bases). This CDR3 has 15 amino acids. V lost 5 bases and J lost 7, with 20 bases in between. Germline CDR1 and CDR2: SGHTA and FQGNSA. The CDR3 loop reads CASSERSQGWGTQYF. CDR3 in DNA: TGTGCCAGCAGCGAACGATCACAGGGATGGGGGACCCAGTACTTC.

This clonotype was seen a few times. V usage is TRBV10-3 and J usage is TRBJ1-1; TRBD1 agrees at 9 bases. Germline assignment: CDR1 ENHRY and CDR2 SYGVKD. V lost 6 bases, J lost 1 base, and 6 bases stayed unmatched. The CDR3 has 15 amino acids. The CDR3 region has the DNA TGTGCCATCAGACGACAGGGGGGAGGGAACACTGAAGCTTTCTTT. Its protein is CAIRRQGGGNTEAFF.

J is TRBJ2-2 and V is TRBV4-3, with unresolved D. Germline CDR1 LGHNA, CDR2 YSLEER. The CDR3 covers 14 residues. V was clipped by 2 bases and J by 6 bases, with 10 bases between them. This CDR3 is CASSQLPRSGELFF. CDR3 bases: TGCGCCAGCAGCCAACTCCCGAGATCCGGGGAGCTGTTTTTT.

The table lists this clonotype with many counts. The chain links TRBV6-2 or TRBV6-3 to TRBJ1-5, with D unclear. Germline V lookup: CDR1 MNHEY, CDR2 SVGEGT. Trimming stripped 0 bases from V and 0 bases from J, with 6 bases between. The CDR3 contains 15 residues. The CDR3 DNA follows: TGTGCCAGCAGTTACTCAATGATTAGCAATCAGCCCCAGCATTTT. Its protein is CASSYSMISNQPQHF.

The chain carries TRBV27 and TRBJ1-1, with a possible D match to TRBD1 (6 bases). Per the germline V gene, CDR1 is MNHEY and CDR2 is SMNVEV (reference sequence). V lost 6 bases and J 4 bases, leaving 15 bases between the germline ends. The CDR3 runs 14 residues. The CDR3 reads CASSVEGGGTEAFF. Written as DNA, the CDR3 is TGTGCCAGCAGCGTGGAGGGGGGAGGCACTGAAGCTTTCTTT.

This clonotype was observed at least ten times. V and J are TRBV28 and TRBJ2-1; 9 bases map to TRBD1. The CDR3 is 15 residues long. Germline CDR1 and CDR2: MDHEN and SYDVKM. The V gene end was trimmed by 6 bases and the J gene end by 7 bases; junction bases not matched to a gene: 10. CDR3 bases: TGTGCCAGCAGGAACACGGGACAGGGTAAGAATGAGCAGTTCTTC. Translated: CASRNTGQGKNEQFF.

In its sample, this clonotype was seen a few times. Compared with germline, one end of the junction differs, possibly owing to a read error. V and J are TRBV7-2 and TRBJ2-7; D is possibly TRBD2 (5 bases). CDR3 length equals 14 residues. Germline CDR1 reads SGHTA; CDR2 reads FQGNSA. The CDR3 is CANSLSRADREQYF. The CDR3 DNA reads TGTGCCAACAGCTTAAGCAGAGCGGATCGCGAGCAGTACTTC.

The J gene is TRBJ2-7, the V gene TRBV6-1; 8 nucleotides align to TRBD1. Per the germline V gene, CDR1 is MNHNS and CDR2 is SASEGT. With V trimmed by 6 bases and J by 1 base, 8 bases remained unmatched. This CDR3 is 15 amino acids long. The chain's CDR3 is CASRPGTGGSYEQYF. The CDR3 nucleotides read TGTGCCAGCAGACCCGGGACAGGAGGTTCCTACGAGCAGTACTTC.

The genes are TRBV25-1 and TRBJ2-2; D gene unclear. The V gene lost 5 bases and the J gene lost 1 base, with 8 bases spanning the gap. Germline CDR1 MGHDK, CDR2 SYGVNS. CDR3 size: 14 residues. CDR3 sequence: CASSRMGNTGELFF. The DNA of the CDR3 is TGTGCCAGCAGTCGGATGGGGAACACCGGGGAGCTGTTTTTT.

This clonotype came up a few times. V usage is TRBV5-6 and J usage is TRBJ2-3; 7 bases are shared with TRBD2. With V trimmed by 6 bases and J by 3 bases, 4 bases remained unmatched. Germline values: CDR1 SGHDT, CDR2 YYEEEE. The CDR3 loop spans 13 amino acids. CDR3 bases: TGTGCCAGCACCAGGACTAGTACAGATACGCAGTATTTT. Protein: CASTRTSTDTQYF. Full variable domain (remainder filled in from reference TRBV5-6 and TRBJ2-3): DAGVTQSPTHLIKTRGQQVTLRCSPKSGHDTVSWYQQALGQGPQFIFQYYEEEERQRGNFPDRFSGHQFPNYSSELNVNALLLGDSALYLCASTRTSTDTQYFGPGTRLTVL.

This clonotype showed up many times. V is TRBV5-1 and J is TRBJ1-5, with D uncertain. The CDR3 is 14 amino acids. V gave up 0 bases and J gave up 4 bases, with 8 bases separating them. Germline-derived CDR1 and CDR2 are SGHRS and YFSETQ. Written as DNA, the CDR3 is TGCGCCAGCAGCTTGGGGGGATTGAATCAGCCCCAGCATTTT. Its translation is CASSLGGLNQPQHF.

Worth noting for this clonotype: This clone may be a read error of a much larger clone one base away. The CDR3 DNA reads TGTACCAGCTCACCATCCCTAGCGGGAGGATCCTACGAGCAGTACTTC. It is translated as CTSSPSLAGGSYEQYF. The chain combines TRBV18 with TRBJ2-7; TRBD2 matches 11 bases. This CDR3 is built from 16 residues. The germline V gene has CDR1 KGHSH and CDR2 LQKENI.

This clonotype was observed at least ten times. The V and J genes are TRBV20-1 and TRBJ1-2; D might be TRBD1 (5 bases). The CDR3 covers 13 residues. The V gene's germline CDR1 is DFQATT and CDR2 SNEGSKA (reference sequence). In DNA form, the CDR3 reads TGCATCCTCAGCCCGGGGCTTAACTATGGCTACACCTTC. Protein: CILSPGLNYGYTF.

This clonotype was observed many times. This chain joins TRBV7-2 and TRBJ2-3, with 10 bases aligning to TRBD1. Looked up from germline, CDR1 is SGHTA and CDR2 is FQGNSA. Trimming removed 5 bases from V and 3 bases from J; junction bases left unmatched: 5. The CDR3 is 15 amino acids. CDR3 loop: CASSGGGQGTDTQYF. DNA of the CDR3: TGTGCCAGCAGCGGGGGGGGACAGGGGACAGATACGCAGTATTTT.

The sample holds a few counts of this clonotype. A junction end diverges from the germline sequence, so it may reflect a read error. The DNA of the CDR3 is TGTGCCAGCAGCAGACAGGGGACTAACACCGGGGAGCCGTTTTTT. This codes for CASSRQGTNTGEPFF. The chain carries TRBV12-3 or TRBV12-4 and TRBJ2-2, with TRBD1 as a possible D gene (8 bases). The CDR3 extends over 15 amino acids.

The rearrangement links TRBV11-2 to TRBJ2-6, with D unresolved. CDR1 is SGHAT and CDR2 is FQNNGV in the germline V gene. The CDR3 extends over 15 amino acids. Trimming removed 5 bases from V and 4 bases from J, with 12 bases in between. CDR3 nucleotide sequence: TGTGCCAGCAGCCCCTTTGCGGCGGGGGCCAACGTCCTGACTTTC. Its translation is CASSPFAAGANVLTF.

This clonotype was seen a handful of times. This chain uses TRBV11-3 with TRBJ2-7; TRBD2 aligns across 7 bases. Germline V lookup: CDR1 SGHNT, CDR2 YENEEA. This CDR3 contains 14 residues. Trimming took 4 bases from V and 7 from J; bases not matched to a gene: 10. DNA of the CDR3: TGTGCCAGCAGCTCTGCGGGAGCCTTTCATGAGCAGTACTTC. Protein product: CASSSAGAFHEQYF.

This clonotype has at least ten counts. The V gene is TRBV24-1, the J gene TRBJ2-3, with D maybe TRBD2 (5 bases). Germline-derived CDR1 and CDR2 are KGHDR and SFDVKD. Trimming shortened V by 2 bases and J by 2 bases, and 10 bases separated the two germline ends. The CDR3 contains 15 residues. CDR3 nucleotides: TGTGCCACCAGTGATTACGGGATATCCACAGATACGCAGTATTTT. It specifies CATSDYGISTDTQYF.